The clone carrying this TCR beta chain was counted at least ten times. Its antigen is as yet unknown. TCRdb reprocessed the 5' RACE reads with MiXCR, giving one entry per CDR3 protein. The top ten clones hold approximately 7.6% of a sample with about 150,000 distinct CDR3 sequences, approximately 3.5% of them seen once. These data come from a study of identical twins. The CDR3 totals 14 residues. With V trimmed by 9 bases and J by 1 base, 6 bases remained unmatched. Per the germline V gene, CDR1 is MGHDK and CDR2 is SYGVNS. Whole-study results and caveats: Findings depended on cross-sectional statistics rather than tracking the same donors.

The chain links TRBV25-1 to TRBJ1-1, with TRBD1 matching 9 bases. The sequence was obtained from a man aged 18 to 30 in good health. The source material was memory T cells sorted from blood. The CDR3 protein is CASFPGQGNTEAFF. CDR3 sequence (DNA): TGTGCCAGTTTTCCGGGACAGGGGAACACTGAAGCTTTCTTT.